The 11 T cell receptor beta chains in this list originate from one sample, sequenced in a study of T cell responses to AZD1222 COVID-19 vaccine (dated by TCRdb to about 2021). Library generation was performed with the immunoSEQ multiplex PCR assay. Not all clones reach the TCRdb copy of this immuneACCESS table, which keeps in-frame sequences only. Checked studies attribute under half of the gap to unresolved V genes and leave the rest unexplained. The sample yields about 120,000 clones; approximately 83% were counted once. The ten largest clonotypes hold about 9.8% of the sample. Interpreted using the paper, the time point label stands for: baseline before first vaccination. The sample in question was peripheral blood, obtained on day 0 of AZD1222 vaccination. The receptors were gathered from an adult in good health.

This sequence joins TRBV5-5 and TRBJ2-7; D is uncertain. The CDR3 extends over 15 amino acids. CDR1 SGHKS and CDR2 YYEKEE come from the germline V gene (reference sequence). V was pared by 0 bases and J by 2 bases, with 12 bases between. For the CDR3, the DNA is TGTGCCAGCAGCTTGGATTCGAAGGGAACCTACGAGCAGTACTTC. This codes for CASSLDSKGTYEQYF.

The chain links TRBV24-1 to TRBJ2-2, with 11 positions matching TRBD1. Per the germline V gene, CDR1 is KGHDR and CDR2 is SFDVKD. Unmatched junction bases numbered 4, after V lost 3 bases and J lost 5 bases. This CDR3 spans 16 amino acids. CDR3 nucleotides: TGTGCCACCAGTGATGCCGGGACAGGGGGAACCGGGGAGCTGTTTTTT. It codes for CATSDAGTGGTGELFF.

The CDR3 coding sequence is TGTGCCAGCAGTTACCCTCGACTAGCGGCTACCTACGAGCAGTACTTC. Translated, it gives CASSYPRLAATYEQYF. The chain is built from TRBV6-2 or TRBV6-3 and TRBJ2-7, with 9 bases lining up with TRBD2. With V trimmed by 2 bases and J by 2 bases, 7 bases remained unmatched. Germline-derived CDR1 and CDR2 are MNHEY and SVGEGT. The CDR3 totals 16 residues.

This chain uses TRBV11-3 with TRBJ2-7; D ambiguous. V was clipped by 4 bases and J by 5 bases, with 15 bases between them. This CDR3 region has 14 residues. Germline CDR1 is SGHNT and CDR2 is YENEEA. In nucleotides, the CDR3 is TGTGCCAGCAGCTCAATGACAAGGCTCAACGAGCAGTACTTC. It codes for CASSSMTRLNEQYF.

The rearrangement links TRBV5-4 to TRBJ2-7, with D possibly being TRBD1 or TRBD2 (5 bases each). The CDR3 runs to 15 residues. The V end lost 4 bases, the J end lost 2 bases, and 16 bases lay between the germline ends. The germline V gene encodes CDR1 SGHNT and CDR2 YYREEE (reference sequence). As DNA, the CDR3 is TGTGCCAGCAGCCGGCGACGGGGCGCCACCTACGAGCAGTACTTC. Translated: CASSRRRGATYEQYF.

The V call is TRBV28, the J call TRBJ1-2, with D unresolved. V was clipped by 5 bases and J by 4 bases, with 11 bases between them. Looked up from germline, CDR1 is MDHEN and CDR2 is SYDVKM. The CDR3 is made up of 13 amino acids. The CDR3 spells CASSGGKGYGYTF. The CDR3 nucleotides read TGTGCCAGCAGTGGAGGGAAGGGCTATGGCTACACCTTC.

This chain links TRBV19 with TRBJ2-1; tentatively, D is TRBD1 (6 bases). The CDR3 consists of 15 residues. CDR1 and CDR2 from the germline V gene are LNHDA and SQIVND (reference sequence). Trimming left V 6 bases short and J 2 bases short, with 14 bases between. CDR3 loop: CASSQGQLTYNEQFF. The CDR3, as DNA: TGTGCCAGTAGCCAGGGACAACTGACCTACAATGAGCAGTTCTTC.

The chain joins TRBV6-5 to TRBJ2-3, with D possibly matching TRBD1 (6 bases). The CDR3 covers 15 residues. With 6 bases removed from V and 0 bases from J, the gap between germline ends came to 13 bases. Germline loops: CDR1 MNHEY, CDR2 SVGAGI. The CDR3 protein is CASRKQGESTDTQYF. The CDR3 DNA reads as TGTGCCAGCAGAAAACAGGGAGAGAGCACAGATACGCAGTATTTT.

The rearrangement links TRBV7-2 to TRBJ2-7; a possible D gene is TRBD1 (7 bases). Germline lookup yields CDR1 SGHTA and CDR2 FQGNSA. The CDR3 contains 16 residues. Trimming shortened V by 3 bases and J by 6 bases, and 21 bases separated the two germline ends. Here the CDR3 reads CASSFGRDRPPGEQYF. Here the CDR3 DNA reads TGTGCCAGCAGCTTCGGGCGGGACAGACCTCCGGGCGAGCAGTACTTC.

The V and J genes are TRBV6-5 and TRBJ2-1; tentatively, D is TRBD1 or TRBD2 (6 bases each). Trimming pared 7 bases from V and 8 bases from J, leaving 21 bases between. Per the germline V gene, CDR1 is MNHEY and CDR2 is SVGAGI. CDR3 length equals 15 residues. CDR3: CASKLGGSGVDEQFF. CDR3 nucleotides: TGTGCCAGCAAACTAGGGGGGAGTGGGGTTGATGAGCAGTTCTTC.

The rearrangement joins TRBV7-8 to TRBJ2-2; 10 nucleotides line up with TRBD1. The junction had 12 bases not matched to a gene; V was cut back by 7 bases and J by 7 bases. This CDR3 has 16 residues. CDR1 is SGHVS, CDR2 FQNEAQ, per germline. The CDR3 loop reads CASILSRQGARGELFF. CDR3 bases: TGTGCCAGCATCCTTAGTCGACAGGGGGCGCGCGGGGAGCTGTTTTTT. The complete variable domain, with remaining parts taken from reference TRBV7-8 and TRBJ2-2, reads GAGVSQSPRYKVAKRGQDVALRCDPISGHVSLFWYQQALGQGPEFLTYFQNEAQLDKSGLPSDRFFAERPEGSVSTLKIQRTQQEDSAVYLCASILSRQGARGELFFGEGSRLTVL.